The rows below give T cell receptor beta chains drawn from one sample of a study of cytotoxic CD8 clonotypes in ibrutinib-treated CLL. Produced via immunoSEQ multiplex PCR; TCRdb's table is partial and in-frame only. The table has roughly 200,000 clones, approximately 72% seen once; the top ten hold roughly 13%. Sequencing was performed on PBMCs, taken after 24 months of ibrutinib treatment. These receptors were collected from a human donor with chronic lymphocytic leukemia. CDR3s include the opening cysteine and the closing phenylalanine or tryptophan. D genes are given only for firm matches. Not all rows give a size; the values are once, few, many and, for expanded clones, a class.

J gene,D gene,clone size,V gene,CDR3 DNA,CDR3 protein
TRBJ2-7,TRBD2,.,TRBV10-3,TGTGCCATCTCGGGGACTAGCGGGAGGGAGCGTCCCTACGAGCAGTACTTC,CAISGTSGRERPYEQYF
TRBJ1-5,TRBD1,.,TRBV19,TGTGCCAGTCGCAGACAGGGGTATCAGCCCCAGCATTTT,CASRRQGYQPQHF
TRBJ1-4,.,.,TRBV29-1,TGCAGCGTTGACCCAGGGGCCCGTGGTGAAAAACTGTTTTTT,CSVDPGARGEKLFF
TRBJ2-2,TRBD2,.,TRBV5-1,TGCGCCAGCAGCTCCCGTGGGACTAGCGGGCTCAACACCGGGGAGCTGTTTTTT,CASSSRGTSGLNTGELFF
TRBJ2-4,.,few,TRBV14,TGTGCCAGCAGCCAAGGAGGGCCCGGGACATCTCGAAACATTCAGTACTTC,CASSQGGPGTSRNIQYF
TRBJ1-2,.,.,TRBV6-1,TGTGCCAGCAGTGAGGAGATTGGCGTAGGTGGCTACACCTTC,CASSEEIGVGGYTF
TRBJ2-3,.,few,TRBV7-2,TGTGCCAGCAGCTATACAGGGAGGTACACAGATACGCAGTATTTT,CASSYTGRYTDTQYF
TRBJ1-5,.,.,TRBV4-1,TGCGCCAGCAGCCAAACAGGGCTGGCGGGGCCCCAGCATTTT,CASSQTGLAGPQHF
TRBJ1-2,.,.,TRBV10-3,TGTGCCATCAGTGAGTCTGGCCAATCAGCTAACTATGGCTACACCTTC,CAISESGQSANYGYTF
TRBJ2-1,.,.,TRBV4-3,TGCGCCAGCAGCCAAATTTTACTCCTAAATGAGCAGTTCTTC,CASSQILLLNEQFF
TRBJ2-5,TRBD2,.,TRBV27,TGTGCCAGCAGTTTGGGAGGGAACCAAGAGACCCAGTACTTC,CASSLGGNQETQYF
TRBJ2-2,.,.,TRBV6-5,TGTGCCAGCAGTTACTACTTCCGGGACGGGGAGCTGTTTTTT,CASSYYFRDGELFF
TRBJ1-3,.,.,TRBV5-6,TGTGCCAGCAGCTTGGAGGCAGCCGACTCTGGAAACACCATATATTTT,CASSLEAADSGNTIYF
TRBJ2-7,.,.,TRBV30,TGTGCCTGGAGTGGAAACTACGAGCAGTACTTC,CAWSGNYEQYF
TRBJ2-2,TRBD1,.,TRBV2,TGTGCCAGCAGTCCCGACAGGGTCCACACCGGGGAGCTGTTTTTT,CASSPDRVHTGELFF
TRBJ2-5,TRBD2,.,TRBV4-1,TGCGCCAGCAGACCCGCGGGAGGCGGACAAGAGACCCAGTACTTC,CASRPAGGGQETQYF
TRBJ2-5,.,few,TRBV9,TGTGCCAGCAGCGTAGGACAGGCTGCACAGACCCAGTACTTC,CASSVGQAAQTQYF
TRBJ1-1,TRBD1,.,TRBV4-2,TGTGCCAGCAGCCAGGCAGGGGGACTGAACACTGAAGCTTTCTTT,CASSQAGGLNTEAFF
TRBJ2-1,.,.,TRBV10-3,TGTGCCATCAGTGAGGGGGAGCTGTTCGGTGAGCAGTTCTTC,CAISEGELFGEQFF
TRBJ1-5,TRBD1,few,TRBV5-6,TGTGCCAGCAGCTTGGGCCCGGGACAGACAAATCAGCCCCAGCATTTT,CASSLGPGQTNQPQHF
TRBJ1-5,.,.,TRBV6-6,TGTGCCAGCAGCCAATACAGGGAGTTACAGCCCCAGCATTTT,CASSQYRELQPQHF
TRBJ1-2,.,.,TRBV29-1,TGCAGCGTTGATCAGGGGTTAGGCTATGGCTACACCTTC,CSVDQGLGYGYTF
TRBJ2-3,TRBD1,.,TRBV5-1,TGCGCCAGCAGCTCGTCGACAGGGAACACAGATACGCAGTATTTT,CASSSSTGNTDTQYF
TRBJ1-5,.,.,TRBV28,TGTGCCAGCAGCACCGGGAATCAGCCCCAGCATTTT,CASSTGNQPQHF
TRBJ2-3,.,.,TRBV28,TGTGCCAGCAGGTTCGACACAGATACGCAGTATTTT,CASRFDTDTQYF
TRBJ2-1,.,.,TRBV29-1,TGCAGCGCCCTTGGCGGACGGACCAGCTCCTACAATGAGCAGTTCTTC,CSALGGRTSSYNEQFF
TRBJ2-7,.,.,TRBV7-9,TGTGCCAGCAGCTTAAACATCCAGGGTACTAACGAGCAGTACTTC,CASSLNIQGTNEQYF
TRBJ1-1,.,.,TRBV7-6,TGTGCCAGCAGCTTACGGGGGCCTAACACTGAAGCTTTCTTT,CASSLRGPNTEAFF
TRBJ2-7,.,.,TRBV10-1,TGCGCCAGCAGTGAGTCCCGGGACAAAAGAACCTTC,CASSESRDKRTF
TRBJ2-3,.,.,TRBV5-1,TGCGCCAGCAGCTTGGATGCGGGAAGCACAGATACGCAGTATTTT,CASSLDAGSTDTQYF
TRBJ2-3,TRBD2,.,TRBV6-4,TGTGCCAGCAGTGAAGAGGCTAGCGGGAGGGGTACAGATACGCAGTATTTT,CASSEEASGRGTDTQYF
TRBJ1-2,.,.,TRBV4-3,TGCGCCAGCAGCCAAGATCGGGCCAGGGTCAACTATGGCTACACCTTC,CASSQDRARVNYGYTF
TRBJ2-5,TRBD2,few,TRBV5-4,TGTGCCAGCAGCTTGGGACTAGCGGGAGGCCCGCTCGGGGAGACCCAGTACTTC,CASSLGLAGGPLGETQYF
TRBJ2-1,.,few,TRBV5-6,TGTGCCAGCGACCGTGGAGGAGAGCAGTTCTTC,CASDRGGEQFF
TRBJ2-7,.,.,TRBV14,TGTGCCAGCAGCCAAGATACGGCCGAGCAGTACTTC,CASSQDTAEQYF
TRBJ2-4,.,.,TRBV5-6,TGTGCCAGCAGCCCCGGACACTACAAAAACATTCAGTACTTC,CASSPGHYKNIQYF
TRBJ2-5,.,.,TRBV14,TGTGCCAGCAGCCTCTGGCAGGAAGAGACCCAGTACTTC,CASSLWQEETQYF
TRBJ2-7,TRBD2,.,TRBV7-9,TGTGCCAGCAGCCACCCGGGACTAGCGGGAGACGAGCAGTACTTC,CASSHPGLAGDEQYF
TRBJ2-7,TRBD1,few,TRBV19,TGTGCCAGTAGTGACCGGGACAGGGCGCTTTGGCAGTACTTC,CASSDRDRALWQYF
TRBJ1-1,.,.,TRBV7-3,TGTGCCAGCAGCTTAACTGGGATGAACACTGAAGCTTTCTTT,CASSLTGMNTEAFF
TRBJ2-7,TRBD2,.,TRBV28,TGTGCCAGCAGTCCCTTAGCGGGAGGGTCCTACGAGCAGTACTTC,CASSPLAGGSYEQYF
TRBJ2-7,.,few,TRBV7-2,TGTGCCAGCAGCTTTTTCCACGAGCAGTACTTC,CASSFFHEQYF
TRBJ1-2,.,.,TRBV5-1,TGCGCCAGCAGCTACAGCGGAGCTAACTATGGCTACACCTTC,CASSYSGANYGYTF
TRBJ2-7,.,.,TRBV15,TGTGCCACCAGCAGGGCAACCCGGGGCGAGCAGTACTTC,CATSRATRGEQYF
TRBJ1-5,.,.,TRBV4-1,TGCGCCAGCAGCCAAGTTGTGGGGGCCTTACAAAGTCAGCCCCAGCATTTT,CASSQVVGALQSQPQHF
TRBJ2-7,.,.,TRBV11-2,TGTGCCAGCAGCTTAGTTCTAGGTAACGAGCAGTACTTC,CASSLVLGNEQYF
TRBJ1-2,.,.,TRBV7-2,TGTGCCAGCACTCCCTCTGCGACTAACTATGGCTACACCTTC,CASTPSATNYGYTF
TRBJ1-4,.,.,TRBV5-4,TGTGCCAGCAGCCCCGGGCCATTGGAAGAAAAACTGTTTTTT,CASSPGPLEEKLFF
TRBJ1-5,TRBD1,few,TRBV7-6,TGTGCCAGCAGCTTAGCCCTTGACAGGGGGCTTGCGAAACAGCCCCAGCATTTT,CASSLALDRGLAKQPQHF
TRBJ2-5,TRBD2,.,TRBV27,TGTGCCAGCAGTTCTAGCGGGGGCTACCAAGAGACCCAGTACTTC,CASSSSGGYQETQYF
TRBJ1-2,.,.,TRBV28,TGTGCCAGCAGCTACGTACAAGCTTGGGGCTACACCTTC,CASSYVQAWGYTF
TRBJ2-7,.,.,TRBV23-1,TGCGCCAGCAGGCCCCGGTTCCTCTACGAGCAGTACTTC,CASRPRFLYEQYF
TRBJ2-1,TRBD2,.,TRBV27,TGTGCCAGCAGCCCTCGGGGGGGCGGGCTTTACAATGAGCAGTTCTTC,CASSPRGGGLYNEQFF
TRBJ2-1,.,.,TRBV27,TGTGCCAGCAGTTTAAGGACCTACAATGAGCAGTTCTTC,CASSLRTYNEQFF
TRBJ2-3,.,once,TRBV14,TGTGCCAGCAGCCCCATCAGGGGAGGGACGCAGTATTTT,CASSPIRGGTQYF
TRBJ2-2,TRBD1,.,TRBV27,TGTGCCAGCAGTCCCCTAATGGCGGGACAGGTCGGAGGGGAGCTGTTTTTT,CASSPLMAGQVGGELFF
TRBJ2-7,.,.,TRBV6-1,TGTGCCAGCAGTGCGTACCGGAGCTCCTACGAGCAGTACTTC,CASSAYRSSYEQYF
TRBJ2-7,TRBD1,many,TRBV28,TGTGCCAGCAGTTCCTGGACAGGAAATTTCTACGAGCAGTACTTC,CASSSWTGNFYEQYF
TRBJ2-7,TRBD2,once,TRBV5-1,TGCGCCAGCAGCCTTAGCGGGGGCTCCTACGAGCAGTACTTC,CASSLSGGSYEQYF
TRBJ2-5,.,.,TRBV11-2,TGTGCCAGCAGCTTCTACGGGACACACCAAGAGACCCAGTACTTC,CASSFYGTHQETQYF